One and the same sample provided the 20 T cell receptor beta chains below, sequenced in a study of CD8+ T cells in alopecia areata. Sequencing used cDNA as its template, made by extracting RNA and reverse transcribing it. Repertoires were generated with immunoSEQ multiplex PCR, while TCRdb's copy carries only in-frame clones and drops some. Altogether 200,000 to 250,000 clones are present, under 70% being singletons, with the ten largest covering more than 0.95%. Source: CD4+ T cells sorted from blood, taken at week 0. The receptors were gathered from a human donor with alopecia areata.

The rearrangement links TRBV11-2 to TRBJ1-1; 7 positions agree with TRBD1. This CDR3 has 16 amino acids. In germline, CDR1 is SGHAT, CDR2 FQNNGV. V was clipped by 2 bases and J by 0 bases; unmatched bases: 6. CDR3 sequence (DNA): TGTGCCAGCAGCTTAATACAGGGGCCCATGAACACTGAAGCTTTCTTT. Its translation is CASSLIQGPMNTEAFF. Complete variable domain (other parts from reference TRBV11-2 and TRBJ1-1): EAGVAQSPRYKIIEKRQSVAFWCNPISGHATLYWYQQILGQGPKLLIQFQNNGVVDDSQLPKDRFSAERLKGVDSTLKIQPAKLEDSAVYLCASSLIQGPMNTEAFFGQGTRLTVV.

The V and J genes are TRBV6-5 and TRBJ1-1, with 8 bases matching TRBD1. The CDR3 covers 16 residues. V trimming: 0 bases; J trimming: 0 bases; junction bases outside the gene matches: 3. CDR1 and CDR2 (germline): MNHEY, SVGAGI. CDR3 region: CASSYSTGGMNTEAFF. CDR3 coding DNA: TGTGCCAGCAGTTACTCTACAGGGGGGATGAACACTGAAGCTTTCTTT.

CDR3: CASSLRRNNEKLFF. The CDR3 DNA reads TGTGCCAGCAGCTTACGCCGGAATAATGAAAAACTGTTTTTT. The V gene is TRBV11-2, the J gene TRBJ1-4, with no clear D. From germline, CDR1 is SGHAT and CDR2 FQNNGV. The V and J ends lost 2 bases and 4 bases respectively, with 8 bases between them. The CDR3 length is 14 residues.

The chain combines TRBV29-1 with TRBJ2-7; D uncertain. V gave up 7 bases and J gave up 10 bases, with 17 bases separating them. The CDR3 runs to 11 residues. Germline assignment: CDR1 SQVTM and CDR2 ANQGSEA. CDR3 amino acids: CSALAPSRQYF. In DNA form, the CDR3 reads TGCAGCGCCCTCGCGCCGTCAAGACAGTACTTC.

This rearrangement joins TRBV29-1 to TRBJ2-3; D might be TRBD2 (6 bases). The V and J ends lost 8 bases and 6 bases respectively, with 9 bases between them. The CDR3 is 10 residues long. Germline V gene lookup returns CDR1 SQVTM and CDR2 ANQGSEA. CDR3 bases: TGCAGCCACGGAGGGGATACGCAGTATTTT. This gives the protein CSHGGDTQYF.

The rearrangement joins TRBV9 to TRBJ2-3; 8 bases map to TRBD1. The CDR3 is 16 amino acids. Germline CDR1 and CDR2: SGDLS and YYNGEE. The J segment lost 2 bases and the V segment lost 0 bases, leaving 5 bases of the junction unmatched. The CDR3, as DNA: TGTGCCAGCAGCGTAGGGGGCAGGGGGCCCACAGATACGCAGTATTTT. This sequence encodes CASSVGGRGPTDTQYF. The full variable domain, rest sourced from reference TRBV9 and TRBJ2-3, is DSGVTQTPKHLITATGQRVTLRCSPRSGDLSVYWYQQSLDQGLQFLIQYYNGEERAKGNILERFSAQQFPDLHSELNLSSLELGDSALYFCASSVGGRGPTDTQYFGPGTRLTVL.

The V gene is TRBV27, the J gene TRBJ2-5, with 13 bases matching TRBD2. Germline assignment: CDR1 MNHEY and CDR2 SMNVEV (reference sequence). V dropped 5 bases and J dropped 5; count of bases not matched to a gene: 8. The CDR3 is 16 residues long. The CDR3 region has the DNA TGTGCCAGCAGTCCTCGGGGGACTAGCGGGGTTGAGACCCAGTACTTC. It translates to CASSPRGTSGVETQYF.

The CDR3, as DNA: TGTGCCAGTAGTATTGGACAGGGGGCCAATAATTCACCCCTCCACTTT. Translated, it gives CASSIGQGANNSPLHF. The V call is TRBV19, the J call TRBJ1-6, with 11 bases identical to TRBD1. Looked up from germline, CDR1 is LNHDA and CDR2 is SQIVND (reference sequence). This CDR3 comprises 16 residues. J gave up 5 bases and V 3 bases, and 3 bases lay outside the gene matches.

This sequence joins TRBV29-1 and TRBJ1-2; a possible D gene is TRBD1 (5 bases). Between the trimmed V and J ends, which lost 5 bases and 5 bases, there was a span of 12 bases. The CDR3 runs 12 residues. Germline V gives CDR1 SQVTM, CDR2 ANQGSEA. The CDR3 here is CSVMTVGYGYTF. The CDR3 DNA is TGCAGCGTTATGACAGTGGGGTATGGCTACACCTTC.

The V and J genes are TRBV5-1 and TRBJ2-2, with unresolved D. CDR1 and CDR2 (germline): SGHRS, YFSETQ. The CDR3 has 13 residues. With 3 bases removed from V and 2 bases from J, the gap between germline ends came to 5 bases. The CDR3, as DNA: TGCGCCAGCAGCTGGAGAAACACCGGGGAGCTGTTTTTT. Protein: CASSWRNTGELFF.

V usage is TRBV7-6 and J usage is TRBJ1-5; D unclear. In germline, CDR1 is SGHVS, CDR2 FNYEAQ. V shed 5 bases and J shed 1 base, with 9 bases lying between them. This CDR3 contains 14 residues. CDR3 in amino acids: CASSPRPSNQPQHF. The CDR3 region has the DNA TGTGCCAGCAGCCCCCGGCCCAGCAATCAGCCCCAGCATTTT.

The chain is built from TRBV30 and TRBJ2-6; D ambiguous. CDR1 is GTSNPN, CDR2 SVGIG, per germline (reference sequence). Trimming stripped 1 base from V and 0 bases from J, with 7 bases between. The CDR3 has 15 amino acids. CDR3 DNA: TGTGCCTGGAGTGCAGCTAGCTCTGGGGCCAACGTCCTGACTTTC. Amino acid sequence: CAWSAASSGANVLTF. Variable domain in full (rest from reference TRBV30 and TRBJ2-6): SQTIHQWPATLVQPVGSPLSLECTVEGTSNPNLYWYRQAAGRGLQLLFYSVGIGQISSEVPQNLSASRPQDRQFILSSKKLLLSDSGFYLCAWSAASSGANVLTFGAGSRLTVL.

This clone was observed a handful of times. This chain connects TRBV25-1 to TRBJ2-5; D might be TRBD1 (5 bases). Trimming removed 1 base from V and 4 bases from J, with 13 bases in between. Germline V gene data show CDR1 as MGHDK and CDR2 as SYGVNS. This CDR3 contains 15 residues. For the CDR3, the DNA is TGTGCCAGCAGTGAATCTCCTAGAAGGGGAGAGACCCAGTACTTC. This codes for CASSESPRRGETQYF.

The chain links TRBV2 to TRBJ2-1; the D call may be TRBD1 or TRBD2 (6 bases each). V was cut by 4 bases and J by 0 bases, with 31 bases left in between. Germline-derived CDR1 and CDR2 are SNHLY and FYNNEI. This CDR3 is 22 amino acids long. The CDR3 bases are TGTGCCAGCAGTGTCCCGTCCCCAGGGGTGATGGAGCGGGCGAACTCCTACAATGAGCAGTTCTTC. It encodes CASSVPSPGVMERANSYNEQFF.

This clone was observed a handful of times. J is TRBJ2-3 and V is TRBV6-5; D gene ambiguous. Germline V gene lookup returns CDR1 MNHEY and CDR2 SVGAGI. CDR3 length: 14 amino acids. Trimming took 4 bases from V and 1 from J, leaving 9 bases between them. CDR3 DNA: TGTGCCAGCAGTTTCCGCGAAGGCACAGATACGCAGTATTTT. This sequence encodes CASSFREGTDTQYF.

The V call is TRBV4-2, the J call TRBJ2-5; D possibly corresponds to TRBD2 (6 bases). Trimming cost V 4 bases and J 4 bases, with 13 bases left between them. CDR1 and CDR2 from the germline V gene are LGHNA and YNFKEQ. There are 14 residues in the CDR3. The CDR3 here is CASSPTGLPETQYF. CDR3 DNA: TGTGCCAGCAGCCCGACGGGACTCCCAGAGACCCAGTACTTC.

This chain joins TRBV4-3 and TRBJ2-5; D may be TRBD1 (5 bases). The CDR3 extends over 14 amino acids. V lost 2 bases and J lost 4, with 11 bases in between. In germline, CDR1 is LGHNA, CDR2 YSLEER. The CDR3 region is CASSQQGFGETQYF. The CDR3 DNA follows: TGCGCCAGCAGCCAACAGGGTTTCGGAGAGACCCAGTACTTC.

CDR3 residues: CAWDGAVYGYTF. The CDR3 nucleotides read TGTGCCTGGGATGGGGCGGTGTATGGCTACACCTTC. The chain recombines TRBV30 with TRBJ1-2, with a tentative D call TRBD1 (5 bases). V was cut by 5 bases and J by 5 bases, with 12 bases left in between. The CDR3 is 12 residues long. In germline, CDR1 is GTSNPN, CDR2 SVGIG (reference sequence). Full variable domain (remainder filled in from reference TRBV30 and TRBJ1-2): SQTIHQWPATLVQPVGSPLSLECTVEGTSNPNLYWYRQAAGRGLQLLFYSVGIGQISSEVPQNLSASRPQDRQFILSSKKLLLSDSGFYLCAWDGAVYGYTFGSGTRLTVV.

V is TRBV6-5 and J is TRBJ2-1, with TRBD1 identical over 11 bases. This CDR3 is built from 15 residues. Germline V lookup: CDR1 MNHEY, CDR2 SVGAGI. V gave up 5 bases and J gave up 6 bases; unmatched junction bases: 6. CDR3 DNA sequence: TGTGCCAGCAGTCGCCGGACAGGGGGCATCAATGAGCAGTTCTTC. Protein product: CASSRRTGGINEQFF.

This chain links TRBV29-1 with TRBJ2-3; D is ambiguous. Germline V gene sequence: CDR1 SQVTM, CDR2 ANQGSEA. V lost 4 bases to trimming and J lost 0 bases, with 11 bases between them. This CDR3 has 14 amino acids. In DNA, the CDR3 is TGCAGCGTTGTACGGATCCAGAGCACAGATACGCAGTATTTT. Translated, it gives CSVVRIQSTDTQYF.